The rows below give T cell receptor beta chains drawn from one sample of a study of technical replicates of blood from a handful of donors. The assay was immunoSEQ multiplex PCR, and TCRdb's table has in-frame clones only and misses some. The data contain 80,000 or so clones, almost 99% of them singletons. Material for sequencing was T cells isolated from PBMCs. The receptors originated from a human donor in good health. Each CDR3 is given without its conserved first and last residue.

j_call v_call cdr3_aa
TRBJ2-2 TRBV30 AWSLNTGELF
TRBJ2-1 TRBV28 ASTSGIDHNEQF
TRBJ2-2 TRBV6-5 ASSLAGLDPGELF
TRBJ2-7 TRBV10-1 ASSPGQYEQY
TRBJ2-1 TRBV4-2 ASSQEATSGSIYNEQF
TRBJ2-6 TRBV2 ASRFQGSGANVLT
TRBJ2-3 TRBV9 ASSVEVAGVSDTQY
TRBJ2-4 TRBV9 ASSPETTKNIQY
TRBJ1-4 TRBV7-9 ASSSTGATNEKLF
TRBJ2-7 TRBV28 ASSQTGVAQY
TRBJ1-2 TRBV6-5 ASKTGGHGYT
TRBJ2-5 TRBV19 ASSTIDRGQGETQY
TRBJ1-5 TRBV28 ASSVVSNQPQH
TRBJ1-2 TRBV10-3 AISDRQGFSGYT
TRBJ1-1 TRBV10-3 AISDRQPTEAF
TRBJ2-1 TRBV11-3 ASSLGESGLPNEQF
TRBJ1-1 TRBV2 ASKGWGLEAF
TRBJ1-2 TRBV7-3 ASSLIRGYGYT
TRBJ1-2 TRBV28 ASSLFQINYGYT
TRBJ2-3 TRBV11-3 ASSPSILADTDTQY
TRBJ1-5 TRBV21-1 ASSPRDRDFCQPQH
TRBJ1-2 TRBV23-1 ASSQPPDSSNYGYT
TRBJ1-5 TRBV6-1 ASSLGGDQPQH
TRBJ2-1 TRBV28 ASSIPGTSGRYDEQF
TRBJ2-3 TRBV11-3 ASSFQTGWNTDTQY
TRBJ2-5 TRBV4-1 ASSQVSKRGNQETQY
TRBJ2-1 TRBV11-3 ASSLDYDWNEQF
TRBJ1-1 TRBV11-1 ASSRHEAF
TRBJ1-3 TRBV19 ASSTDRDRVSAFLGNTIY
TRBJ1-1 TRBV28 ASSPSESEAF
TRBJ1-4 TRBV6-6 ASNRGDYEKLF
TRBJ2-3 TRBV7-8 ASSFKRVTTDTQY
TRBJ2-1 TRBV7-8 ASSSRNMVLSSYNEQF
TRBJ2-2 TRBV11-2 ASSLGWQERNTGELF
TRBJ1-1 TRBV28 ASKTGYNTEAF
TRBJ1-5 TRBV10-1 ASSEYRYNQPQH
TRBJ2-3 TRBV9 ASSAKLAGDIITDTQY
TRBJ2-7 TRBV27 ASSFGGNSYEQY
TRBJ2-7 TRBV29-1 SVEEGQSYEQY
TRBJ2-7 TRBV30 AWSPLGREGDSYEQY
TRBJ2-1 TRBV6-5 ASSTRQQQF
TRBJ1-1 TRBV5-3 ARSLETGPEAF
TRBJ1-1 TRBV19 ASSIVSGSEAF
TRBJ1-1 TRBV5-1 ASPPDSLNTEAF
TRBJ1-1 TRBV5-4 ASSPYLLTEAF
TRBJ2-7 TRBV7-8 ASSLVAGFYEQY
TRBJ2-7 TRBV2 ASSVEGYEQY